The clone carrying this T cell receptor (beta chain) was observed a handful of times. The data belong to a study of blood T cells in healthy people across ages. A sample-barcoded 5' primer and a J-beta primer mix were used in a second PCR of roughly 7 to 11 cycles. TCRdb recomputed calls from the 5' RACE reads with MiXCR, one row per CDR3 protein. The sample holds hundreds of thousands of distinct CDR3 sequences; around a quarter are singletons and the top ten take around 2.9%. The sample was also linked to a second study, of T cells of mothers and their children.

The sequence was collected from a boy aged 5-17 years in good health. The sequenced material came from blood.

CDR3 region: CASIGTSRYNEQFF. The CDR3 region has the DNA TGTGCCAGCATCGGGACTTCCCGTTACAATGAGCAGTTCTTC. V is TRBV12-3 or TRBV12-4 and J is TRBJ2-5, with D tentatively TRBD2 (6 bases). The tail of the sequence fits TRBJ2-1 better, so the J call may be wrong. This CDR3 is built from 14 residues.